Listed below are T cell receptor beta chains from one sample, sequenced in a study of identical twins. TCRdb reanalysed the 5' RACE reads using MiXCR and keeps one entry per CDR3 protein. The table shows about 280,000 distinct CDR3 sequences, with around 8.8% occurring only once. The data were also submitted as part of a second study, on yellow fever vaccine responses in identical twins.

The sample was memory (CD45RO+) T cells sorted from blood. These receptors were obtained from a woman younger than 30 in good health. The CDR3 runs from the conserved cysteine through the conserved F or W. D genes are given only for firm matches. Not all rows give a size; the values are once, few, many and, for expanded clones, a class.

few,TRBD1,TRBV7-9,TRBJ2-7,TGTGCCAGCAGCTTAAATTCAGGGACAGGGGCCTACGAGCAGTACTTC,CASSLNSGTGAYEQYF
.,.,TRBV7-2,TRBJ2-5,TGTGCCAGCAGCCCCCTTTTGGGGAACCAAGAGACCCAGTACTTC,CASSPLLGNQETQYF
many,.,TRBV7-2,TRBJ2-1,TGTGCCAGCAGCTTAGGGGGCGGTGAGCAGTTCTTC,CASSLGGGEQFF
few,TRBD2,TRBV7-9,TRBJ2-1,TGTGCCAGCAGCTTCCCAACCAGCGGGAACTACAATGAGCAGTTCTTC,CASSFPTSGNYNEQFF
.,.,TRBV20-1,TRBJ2-1,TGCAGTGCTAGAGATCCAGGGGGGAGTGACAATGAGCAGTTCTTC,CSARDPGGSDNEQFF
.,TRBD1,TRBV5-1,TRBJ2-7,TGCGCCAGCAGCCCTGTCACAGGGGGCTCCTACGAGCAGTACTTC,CASSPVTGGSYEQYF
.,.,TRBV2,TRBJ2-1,TGTGCCAGCAGTGAACGCTTTTACAATGAGCAGTTCTTC,CASSERFYNEQFF
.,.,TRBV2,TRBJ2-1,TGTGCCAGCAATCGGGGATTGGGCTACAATGAGCAGTTCTTC,CASNRGLGYNEQFF
few,.,TRBV7-9,TRBJ2-3,TGTGCCAGCAGCTTACCCGGACGAGATACGCAGTATTTT,CASSLPGRDTQYF
many,TRBD1,TRBV29-1,TRBJ1-3,TGCAGCGTCTCGACAGGGATCGCCGGAAACACCATATATTTT,CSVSTGIAGNTIYF
few,TRBD1,TRBV11-1,TRBJ1-1,TGTGCCAGCAGCCCCGGGACAGGGGCTTTTTGGACTGAAGCTTTCTTT,CASSPGTGAFWTEAFF
.,.,TRBV7-9,TRBJ2-5,TGTGCCAGCAGCCCCTGGGTGGGGCAAGAGACCCAGTACTTC,CASSPWVGQETQYF
few,.,TRBV10-2,TRBJ1-1,TGCGCCAGCAGTGACCTCTCATTGGGACGGGTTCCTGAAGCTTTCTTT,CASSDLSLGRVPEAFF
.,TRBD2,TRBV5-1,TRBJ2-3,TGCGCCAGCAGCTTGGTCGGGACTAGCGGCGCCCGCACAGATACGCAGTATTTT,CASSLVGTSGARTDTQYF
.,TRBD1,TRBV18,TRBJ2-2,TGTGCCAGCTCACCACGCCAGGGGGCATCAACCGGGGAGCTGTTTTTT,CASSPRQGASTGELFF
many,.,TRBV4-1,TRBJ2-1,TGCGCCAGCAGCCAAGAGTCGTTTAGGACAGCCCGCCAGTTCTTC,CASSQESFRTARQFF
few,TRBD1,TRBV20-1,TRBJ2-5,TGCAGTGCTAGAGTTTGGGACAGGATCCAAGAGACCCAGTACTTC,CSARVWDRIQETQYF
many,.,TRBV12-3/TRBV12-4,TRBJ1-2,TGTGCCAGCAGCTTAGGTGGGGGGAACTATGGCTACACCTTC,CASSLGGGNYGYTF
.,.,TRBV6-1,TRBJ2-1,TGTGCCAGCAGGGTCGAATACAATGAGCAGTTCTTC,CASRVEYNEQFF
.,.,TRBV3-1,TRBJ1-1,TGTGCCAGCAGCACGCGGGGGGAAGCTTTCTTT,CASSTRGEAFF
many,TRBD2,TRBV3-1,TRBJ2-1,TGTGCCAGCAGCAGGGTGGGACTAGCTAGTGAGCAGTTCTTC,CASSRVGLASEQFF
many,.,TRBV2,TRBJ2-5,TGTGCCAGCAGTCGGATTACAGAGACCCAGTACTTC,CASSRITETQYF
many,TRBD1,TRBV20-1,TRBJ2-5,TGCAGTGCTCACAGGGGGCTAGAGACCCAGTACTTC,CSAHRGLETQYF
many,.,TRBV29-1,TRBJ2-7,TGCAGCGTTAGAGAGGGGGGATACCACGAGCAGTACTTC,CSVREGGYHEQYF
.,TRBD2,TRBV10-2,TRBJ2-7,TGCGCCAGCAGTGGAATAGCGGGAGCCCGACGTTTGGAGCAGTACTTC,CASSGIAGARRLEQYF
few,TRBD2,TRBV5-1,TRBJ2-5,TGCGCCAGCAGCCGGGACTCTAGCGGGAGAGGAGAGACCCAGTACTTC,CASSRDSSGRGETQYF
few,TRBD2,TRBV5-1,TRBJ2-5,TGCGCCAGCAGCTCGGGCGGGGGGCCTGAGACCCAGTACTTC,CASSSGGGPETQYF
few,TRBD2,TRBV3-1,TRBJ2-3,TGTGCCAGCAGCCAACCCCTCAGACTAGCGGGGTTAACAGATACGCAGTATTTT,CASSQPLRLAGLTDTQYF
few,.,TRBV7-9,TRBJ1-2,TGTGCCAGCAGCGACAGGCGGAACTATGGCTACACCTTC,CASSDRRNYGYTF
few,TRBD2,TRBV27,TRBJ2-3,TGTGCCAGCAGTATGCTAGCGGGAGTCAGAGGCACAGATACGCAGTATTTT,CASSMLAGVRGTDTQYF
few,.,TRBV19,TRBJ2-7,TGTGCCAGTAGTATGGGGGCGGAAACGGAGAGGTACTTC,CASSMGAETERYF
few,.,TRBV20-1,TRBJ2-7,TGCAGTGCTTCTCTCTGGGACGAGCAGTACTTC,CSASLWDEQYF
.,TRBD2,TRBV4-1,TRBJ2-1,TGCGCCAGCAGCCCCTCCCGGGGGGGCCAGTACAATGAGCAGTTCTTC,CASSPSRGGQYNEQFF
many,TRBD1,TRBV12-3/TRBV12-4,TRBJ2-7,TGTGCCAGCACCCGGACAGGGTCCTACGAGCAGTACTTC,CASTRTGSYEQYF
many,.,TRBV10-3,TRBJ2-7,TGTGCCATCAGTGCATCTATGGACGGTACCTACGAGCAGTACTTC,CAISASMDGTYEQYF
many,.,TRBV12-3/TRBV12-4,TRBJ1-1,TGTGCCAGCAGTTCTTACACTGAAGCTTTCTTT,CASSSYTEAFF
.,.,TRBV6-1,TRBJ2-3,TGTGCCAGCAGCCCATATAGCGGTGCCACCACAGATACGCAGTATTTT,CASSPYSGATTDTQYF
few,TRBD2,TRBV5-6,TRBJ2-4,TGTGCCAGCAGCCCAGGGACTAGCTGGGGCCGTCCCTTTCTAGCCAAAAACATTCAGTACTTC,CASSPGTSWGRPFLAKNIQYF
.,TRBD2,TRBV2,TRBJ2-5,TGTGCCAGCCGGACTAGCGGACCGTGGGGGACCCAGTACTTC,CASRTSGPWGTQYF
many,.,TRBV21-1,TRBJ2-1,TGTGCCAGCAGCAAAGAATCTAGCGGGAAGCAGGAGCAGTTCTTC,CASSKESSGKQEQFF
few,TRBD1,TRBV10-2,TRBJ2-1,TGCGCCAGCAGAAGGGACAGTGAGCAGTTCTTC,CASRRDSEQFF
few,TRBD2,TRBV10-2,TRBJ2-1,TGCGCCAGCAGTGAGAAGCGGGGAGGGGAGCAGTTCTTC,CASSEKRGGEQFF
few,.,TRBV12-3/TRBV12-4,TRBJ1-1,TGTGCCAGCAGTTTTTCCAAGACCCCCCAATCGGCTTTCTTT,CASSFSKTPQSAFF
many,TRBD1,TRBV20-1,TRBJ1-6,TGCAGTGCTAGAGATCCCCAAGACAGGGATAATTCACCCCTCCACTTT,CSARDPQDRDNSPLHF
.,.,TRBV28,TRBJ2-3,TGTGCCAGCAGCCCAGGACTATCCCACACAGATACGCAGTATTTT,CASSPGLSHTDTQYF